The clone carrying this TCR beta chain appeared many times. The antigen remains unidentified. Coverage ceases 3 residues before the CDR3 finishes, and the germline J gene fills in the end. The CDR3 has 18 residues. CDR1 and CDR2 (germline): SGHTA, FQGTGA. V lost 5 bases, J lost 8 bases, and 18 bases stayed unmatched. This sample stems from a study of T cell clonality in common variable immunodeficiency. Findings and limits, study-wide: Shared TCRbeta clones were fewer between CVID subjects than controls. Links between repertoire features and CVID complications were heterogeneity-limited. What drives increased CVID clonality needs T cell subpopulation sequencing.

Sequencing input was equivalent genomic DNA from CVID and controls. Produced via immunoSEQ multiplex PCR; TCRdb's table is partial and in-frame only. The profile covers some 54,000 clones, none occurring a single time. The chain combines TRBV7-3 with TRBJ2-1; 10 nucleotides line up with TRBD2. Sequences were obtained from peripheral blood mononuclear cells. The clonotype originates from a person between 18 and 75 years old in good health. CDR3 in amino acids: CASSPGSSGGTVRHEQFF. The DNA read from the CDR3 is TGTGCCAGCAGCCCCGGCTCTAGCGGGGGTACTGTGCGGCATGAG.